This T cell receptor beta chain was observed in a study of vaccination and CD4 T cells after COVID-19. Background on the study: Once diagnosed, patients had post-COVID samples drawn a median 101 days later (range 35 to 161).

Sequenced with the Oncomine TCR Beta short-read assay was DNA taken from cultured CD4+ T cells. Once CD4+ T cells had been cultured, genomic DNA was extracted from them. From the PCR reads, TCRdb called clonotypes with MiXCR, one entry per CDR3 protein. The table records some 26,000 distinct CDR3 sequences, 67% of them present only once. This clonotype was seen only once. Its antigen remains unidentified. The CDR3 is 14 amino acids. Germline V lookup: CDR1 SGHVS, CDR2 FNYEAQ. V lost 8 bases to trimming and J lost 4 bases; unmatched junction nucleotides: 6. Sample treatment: approximately nine-day PBMC culture with coronavirus spike peptide pools or control peptides (ViraFEST assay). Under the ViraFEST approach, antigen-specific T cells were expanded with peptide pools and TCRs subsequently sequenced. Healthy vaccinees, negative for nucleocapsid antibodies before and after vaccination, had no earlier SARS-CoV-2 infection.

The sample here was CD4+ T cells from blood, cultured in vitro, taken after SARS-CoV-2 vaccination. This TCR derives from a human donor who received a COVID-19 vaccine. The rearrangement uses TRBV7-6 and TRBJ2-1; 9 bases are shared with TRBD1. DNA of the CDR3: TGTGCCAGCCGGACAGGGGATGCATACAATGAGCAGTTCTTC. As protein: CASRTGDAYNEQFF.